This T cell receptor (beta chain) stems from a study of PD-L1 blockade in urothelial cancer. The wider study: Patients had undergone 0 to 3 prior chemotherapy regimens.

Disease in patients was locally advanced or metastatic urothelial carcinoma. What went into each PCR as a spike was synthetic TCR analog templates. TCRdb's copy holds only in-frame clones and misses some; the assay was immunoSEQ multiplex PCR. The profile shows 80,000 to 100,000 clones, roughly 80% of them singletons. V gave up 6 bases and J gave up 0 bases, with 17 bases separating them. Per germline, CDR1 SNHLY and CDR2 FYNNEI. This CDR3 is 16 amino acids long. This TCR came from a man in his 70s with urothelial cancer. Source: PBMCs, taken around atezolizumab (anti-PD-L1) treatment. The rearrangement uses TRBV2 and TRBJ1-2; D is perhaps TRBD1 (6 bases). The CDR3 DNA sequence: TGTGCCAGCAGCGGAACTTACAGGGAGCCTAACTATGGCTACACCTTC. Its protein product is CASSGTYREPNYGYTF.